The 4 T cell receptor beta chains below were found in one sample sequenced in a study of blood T cell repertoires in COVID-19. The protocol was immunoSEQ multiplex PCR, while the TCRdb copy is restricted to in-frame clones and leaves out a portion. This sample yields about 160,000 clones, of which roughly 80% are seen a single time; around 13% belongs to the top ten. The sequencing sample was made of peripheral blood. The origin of the receptors is a woman older than 75 with acute or convalescent COVID-19.

The V gene is TRBV28, the J gene TRBJ1-4; 8 positions match TRBD1. Germline CDR1 and CDR2: MDHEN and SYDVKM. CDR3 length equals 14 residues. The ends lost 2 bases at V and 8 bases at J; junction bases unmatched: 4. The CDR3 DNA reads TGTGCCAGCAGTTTAACAGGGGGTGGGGAAAAACTGTTTTTT. It is translated as CASSLTGGGEKLFF.

In DNA, the CDR3 is TGTGCCAGCAGCCCCGCGGGCTTGGAGGGCAAATCACCCCTCCACTTT. This translates into CASSPAGLEGKSPLHF. J is TRBJ1-6 and V is TRBV11-2; D not certain. V was pared by 5 bases and J by 10 bases, with 21 bases between. Germline lookup yields CDR1 SGHAT and CDR2 FQNNGV. The CDR3 totals 16 residues.

V usage is TRBV29-1 and J usage is TRBJ2-3; possible D gene TRBD2, 6 bases. From germline, CDR1 is SQVTM and CDR2 ANQGSEA. The CDR3 runs 15 residues. V was pared by 3 bases and J by 7 bases, with 20 bases between. The CDR3 nucleotides read TGCAGCGTTGAGGCCGGGGGAACCGCCCTACATACGCAGTATTTT. Translated: CSVEAGGTALHTQYF.

The gene calls are TRBV12-3 or TRBV12-4 and TRBJ1-1; perhaps TRBD1 as D (6 bases). V lost 5 bases, J lost 2 bases, and 9 bases lay in between. This CDR3 spans 13 amino acids. The CDR3: CASSQGPNTEAFF. For the CDR3, the DNA is TGTGCCAGCAGTCAGGGGCCTAACACTGAAGCTTTCTTT.